One sample yielded the 17 T cell receptor beta chains listed below, sequenced in a study of cytotoxic CD8 clonotypes in ibrutinib-treated CLL. Data came from immunoSEQ multiplex PCR; TCRdb stores just in-frame clones and leaves some out. The sample yields around 150,000 clones, 70% to 85% seen once. The material was PBMCs, obtained after 12 months of ibrutinib treatment. The origin of the receptors is a human donor with chronic lymphocytic leukemia.

The chain combines TRBV7-2 with TRBJ2-5; unclear D gene. Between the trimmed V and J ends, which lost 5 bases and 8 bases, there was a span of 15 bases. CDR1 is SGHTA, CDR2 FQGNSA, per germline. The CDR3 runs 13 residues. CDR3 DNA: TGTGCCAGCAGCCCGGCCCTACCGGAAACCCAGTACTTC. Translated: CASSPALPETQYF.

The rearrangement links TRBV7-3 to TRBJ1-5; D gene ambiguous. V lost 3 bases and J 1 base, leaving 7 bases between the germline ends. The CDR3 is 14 residues long. Germline V CDR1 and CDR2: SGHTA, FQGTGA. The CDR3 DNA reads TGTGCCAGCAGCTTCCGGTTAAGCAATCAGCCCCAGCATTTT. This translates into CASSFRLSNQPQHF.

A few counts support this clone. This sequence joins TRBV4-1 and TRBJ1-2; tentatively, D is TRBD1 (5 bases). The CDR3 loop spans 17 amino acids. V lost 3 bases, J lost 7 bases, and 24 bases lay in between. Germline V gene sequence: CDR1 MGHRA, CDR2 YSYEKL. The CDR3: CASSHTRDRIREGGYTF. The CDR3 DNA reads as TGCGCCAGCAGCCACACCCGGGACCGGATCCGGGAGGGTGGCTACACCTTC.

V is TRBV9 and J is TRBJ2-2, with TRBD2 identical over 7 bases. J was trimmed by 5 bases and V by 4 bases; bases with no gene match: 8. The CDR3 extends over 15 amino acids. CDR1 and CDR2 from the germline V gene are SGDLS and YYNGEE. The CDR3 here is CASSWSLGGTGELFF. In nucleotides, the CDR3 is TGTGCCAGCAGCTGGAGCCTGGGGGGGACCGGGGAGCTGTTTTTT.

V is TRBV19 and J is TRBJ2-7, with D perhaps matching TRBD1 (5 bases). The ends were cut back, 11 bases at V and 4 bases at J, with 21 bases in the middle. CDR1 LNHDA and CDR2 SQIVND come from the germline V gene (reference sequence). The CDR3 contains 14 residues. The CDR3 loop is CASVGRQGLYEQYF. In DNA form, the CDR3 reads TGTGCCTCTGTAGGAAGGCAGGGCCTTTACGAGCAGTACTTC.

J is TRBJ1-5 and V is TRBV7-9; TRBD1 is a possible D gene (5 bases). Germline assignment: CDR1 SEHNR and CDR2 FQNEAQ (reference sequence). Trimming left V 1 base short and J 4 bases short, with 11 bases between. There are 15 residues in the CDR3. CDR3 DNA sequence: TGTGCCAGCAGCTTAGGGGGCCGGGGTAATCAGCCCCAGCATTTT. Its translation: CASSLGGRGNQPQHF.

The chain combines TRBV5-6 with TRBJ1-5; TRBD1 is a possible D gene (5 bases). Trimming took 4 bases from V and 5 from J, leaving 16 bases between them. Looked up from germline, CDR1 is SGHDT and CDR2 is YYEEEE. This CDR3 spans 15 amino acids. CDR3 nucleotide sequence: TGTGCCAGCAGCGTTTACGGGACGCCGGATCAGCCCCAGCATTTT. Its translation is CASSVYGTPDQPQHF.

The chain couples TRBV29-1 to TRBJ1-1; 7 positions agree with TRBD1. V was pared by 6 bases and J by 6 bases, with 16 bases of the junction left unmatched. CDR1 is SQVTM, CDR2 ANQGSEA, per germline. The length of the CDR3 is 15 residues. The CDR3 DNA reads as TGCAGCGTCCCTACGGACAGGCCTCTTGACGCTGAAGCTTTCTTT. Translation gives CSVPTDRPLDAEAFF.

The chain joins TRBV28 to TRBJ1-3, with D possibly TRBD1 on 6 matching bases. The CDR3 covers 15 residues. Germline V gives CDR1 MDHEN, CDR2 SYDVKM. Trimming pared 5 bases from V and 2 bases from J, leaving 13 bases between. DNA of the CDR3: TGTGCCAGCAGTCCTCAGGGGCCGACTGGAAACACCATATATTTT. This sequence encodes CASSPQGPTGNTIYF.

The V gene is TRBV7-9, the J gene TRBJ1-1, with D unclear. The ends were cut back, 4 bases at V and 4 bases at J, with 7 bases in the middle. Germline CDR1 and CDR2: SEHNR and FQNEAQ (reference sequence). This CDR3 has 12 residues. CDR3 bases: TGTGCCAGCAGCTCGGACGGCACTGAAGCTTTCTTT. Translated, it gives CASSSDGTEAFF.

This chain uses TRBV29-1 with TRBJ2-4; D is uncertain. The V gene's germline CDR1 is SQVTM and CDR2 ANQGSEA. The length of the CDR3 is 11 residues. The ends were cut back, 6 bases at V and 7 bases at J, with 10 bases in the middle. For the CDR3, the DNA is TGCAGCGTAGACCGGTCGAACATTCAGTACTTC. Translating it yields CSVDRSNIQYF.

Only a few counts were recorded for this clone. This CDR3 is CASSSDRANTGELFF. Written as DNA, the CDR3 is TGTGCCAGTAGTTCTGACAGGGCGAACACCGGGGAGCTGTTTTTT. The chain joins TRBV19 to TRBJ2-2, with TRBD1 matching 7 bases. This CDR3 spans 15 amino acids. Trimming removed 5 bases from V and 0 bases from J; junction bases left unmatched: 3. Looked up from germline, CDR1 is LNHDA and CDR2 is SQIVND (reference sequence).

The V call is TRBV4-1, the J call TRBJ1-1, with 8 positions matching TRBD1. This CDR3 region has 16 residues. Unmatched junction bases numbered 13, after V lost 4 bases and J lost 6 bases. Per the germline V gene, CDR1 is MGHRA and CDR2 is YSYEKL. CDR3 sequence reads: CASSPEATGGSAEAFF. For the CDR3, the DNA is TGCGCCAGCAGCCCCGAGGCCACAGGGGGGAGTGCTGAAGCTTTCTTT.

This rearrangement joins TRBV4-1 to TRBJ1-1; D remains unclear. Germline V gene data show CDR1 as MGHRA and CDR2 as YSYEKL. The V end was cut by 2 bases, the J end by 7 bases, with 11 bases between. The CDR3 contains 13 residues. The CDR3 sequence is CASSQNTKFEAFF. The CDR3 DNA reads as TGCGCCAGCAGCCAAAACACGAAATTTGAAGCTTTCTTT.

The chain carries TRBV7-2 and TRBJ1-2; TRBD1 agrees at 7 bases. CDR1 SGHTA and CDR2 FQGNSA come from the germline V gene. The ends lost 5 bases at V and 4 bases at J; junction bases unmatched: 10. CDR3 length: 15 amino acids. The CDR3 here is CASSLRDSTLYGYTF. The CDR3 region has the DNA TGTGCCAGCAGCCTACGGGACAGCACTCTCTATGGCTACACCTTC.

The chain recombines TRBV5-1 with TRBJ1-4, with a tentative D call TRBD1 (6 bases). V was pared by 0 bases and J by 5 bases, with 11 bases between. Per the germline V gene, CDR1 is SGHRS and CDR2 is YFSETQ. This CDR3 has 15 amino acids. The CDR3 DNA is TGCGCCAGCAGCTTGGTGACAGGCGTCAATGAAAAACTGTTTTTT. Its protein product is CASSLVTGVNEKLFF.

The chain has TRBV19 and TRBJ2-1; 8 positions match TRBD1. V lost 7 bases to trimming and J lost 8 bases; unmatched junction nucleotides: 13. In germline, CDR1 is LNHDA, CDR2 SQIVND (reference sequence). CDR3 length equals 15 residues. The CDR3 reads CASKKGQGEMDEQFF. DNA for the CDR3: TGTGCCAGTAAAAAAGGACAGGGTGAAATGGATGAGCAGTTCTTC. Together with reference TRBV19 and TRBJ2-1, the CDR3 gives the full variable domain: DGGITQSPKYLFRKEGQNVTLSCEQNLNHDAMYWYRQDPGQGLRLIYYSQIVNDFQKGDIAEGYSVSREKKESFPLTVTSAQKNPTAFYLCASKKGQGEMDEQFFGPGTRLTVL.